This TCR beta chain was identified during a study of beta chain features in type 1 diabetes. Study-level background: Age, gender and cell yields were alike across patients and healthy donors.

The germline V gene has CDR1 ENHRY and CDR2 SYGVKD. This CDR3 is built from 14 residues. Expressed TCRB transcripts got sequenced, as all isolated RNA was reverse transcribed. The study sequenced naive, central memory and regulatory T cell samples to an average of about 3.5 million reads. The method was immunoSEQ multiplex PCR; TCRdb's version includes in-frame clones alone and lacks a portion of them. The sample contains under 950,000 clones, roughly 15% of which appear only once. A CD45RO/CCR7/CD25/CD127/CD95/CD27 panel sorted naive, central memory, regulatory and stem cell-like memory CD4+ cells. The TCR comes from a woman aged 18-35 years in good health. The chain carries TRBV10-3 and TRBJ2-5, with 7 bases identical to TRBD1. The J call may be incorrect, as the DNA end agrees better with TRBJ2-7. The specimen was naive CD4+ T cells from blood. CDR3 protein: CAISEYGTDSEQYF. CDR3 DNA: TGTGCCATCAGTGAGTACGGGACAGACTCCGAGCAGTACTTC.